The entry below describes one T cell receptor beta chain. Antigen: not known. The sample comes from a study of T-cell reconstitution after alpha-beta-depleted transplantation in children. Overall study findings and caveats: The origin of alpha-beta T cells about two months after transplant was reportedly several hundred expanded graft clones.

The CDR3 runs 15 residues. V trimming: 0 bases; J trimming: 6 bases; junction bases outside the gene matches: 5. The germline V gene encodes CDR1 SGHDT and CDR2 YYEEEE. Unique molecular identifiers were built into the TCRbeta library. TCRdb re-analysed the PCR reads in MiXCR, keeping a single row per CDR3 protein. The sample lists about a million distinct CDR3 sequences; about 31% were seen once. The sequences come from PBMCs, mostly from graft donor cells, collected 360 days after TCRalphabeta/CD19-depleted stem cell transplant. V and J are TRBV5-6 and TRBJ1-1; TRBD1 matches 10 bases. The clonotype was recovered from a boy younger than two who had a stem cell transplant for SCID, so the T cells may come from the graft donor. CDR3 sequence (DNA): TGTGCCAGCAGCTTGGAGGGACAGGGGAGAGCTGAAGCTTTCTTT. The encoded protein is CASSLEGQGRAEAFF.